Below are 10 T cell receptor beta chains sequenced from a single sample in a study of monozygotic twins with cystic fibrosis. Data came from immunoSEQ multiplex PCR; TCRdb stores just in-frame clones and leaves some out. Of some 30,000 clones in the sample, roughly 90% were seen once. What was sequenced was blood. Receptors originate from a girl between 2 and 10 years old with cystic fibrosis.

The table lists this clone with a count of one. This chain joins TRBV6-6 and TRBJ1-5, with D tentatively TRBD1 (6 bases). The CDR3 is made up of 13 amino acids. Germline lookup yields CDR1 MNHNY and CDR2 SVGAGI (reference sequence). Trimming pared 7 bases from V and 6 bases from J, leaving 13 bases between. This CDR3 reads CASTDRISQPQHF. Here the CDR3 DNA reads TGTGCCAGCACCGACAGGATTAGTCAGCCCCAGCATTTT.

The V gene is TRBV11-2, the J gene TRBJ1-2; D may be TRBD1 (5 bases). V was cut by 5 bases and J by 4 bases, with 14 bases left in between. Germline values: CDR1 SGHAT, CDR2 FQNNGV. The CDR3 covers 14 residues. CDR3 protein: CASSPLRGSYGYTF. The CDR3 DNA reads TGTGCCAGCAGCCCTCTAAGGGGCTCCTATGGCTACACCTTC. The full variable domain, with the rest looked up from reference TRBV11-2 and TRBJ1-2, is EAGVAQSPRYKIIEKRQSVAFWCNPISGHATLYWYQQILGQGPKLLIQFQNNGVVDDSQLPKDRFSAERLKGVDSTLKIQPAKLEDSAVYLCASSPLRGSYGYTFGSGTRLTVV.

The V gene is TRBV6-5, the J gene TRBJ2-2, with 8 bases that match TRBD1. The CDR3 spans 14 residues. V shed 5 bases, J shed 6 bases, and the junction held 5 bases outside the gene matches. Germline assignment: CDR1 MNHEY and CDR2 SVGAGI. CDR3 region: CASSTGQVAGELFF. The DNA of the CDR3 is TGTGCCAGCAGTACGGGACAGGTGGCCGGGGAGCTGTTTTTT.

In DNA form, the CDR3 reads TGTGCCAGCATCTACGGGACAGGGTTCACTGAAGCTTTCTTT. Protein sequence: CASIYGTGFTEAFF. The chain employs TRBV6-6 and TRBJ1-1; TRBD1 agrees at 9 bases. CDR3 length equals 14 residues. Germline values: CDR1 MNHNY, CDR2 SVGAGI (reference sequence). Trimming took 7 bases from V and 4 from J; bases not matched to a gene: 7.

The chain links TRBV6-1 to TRBJ2-3, with 12 bases that match TRBD2. Trimming at V came to 4 bases and at J to 6 bases, leaving 8 bases not matched to a gene. Per germline, CDR1 MNHNS and CDR2 SASEGT. The CDR3 is 16 amino acids. The CDR3 DNA follows: TGTGCCAGCAGTGTCCAAGTTCTAGCGGGAGGGGATACGCAGTATTTT. It translates to CASSVQVLAGGDTQYF.

V usage is TRBV6-5 and J usage is TRBJ1-4; perhaps TRBD1 as D (5 bases). The CDR3 spans 14 residues. CDR1 and CDR2 (germline): MNHEY, SVGAGI. V lost 2 bases and J lost 8, with 12 bases in between. CDR3 loop: CASSYTSRGEKLFF. As DNA, the CDR3 is TGTGCCAGCAGTTACACCTCTAGGGGAGAAAAACTGTTTTTT.

The CDR3 DNA sequence: TGTGCCAGTCGACGAGAGGTCAGGGACAGCTCCTACGAGCAGTACTTC. Encoded protein: CASRREVRDSSYEQYF. The chain uses TRBV19 and TRBJ2-7, with 7 bases aligning to TRBD1. The V and J ends lost 8 bases and 0 bases, in that order; junction bases with no gene match: 13. This CDR3 is 16 amino acids long. The germline V gene encodes CDR1 LNHDA and CDR2 SQIVND (reference sequence). The full variable domain, in which reference TRBV19 and TRBJ2-7 provide the parts outside the CDR3, is DGGITQSPKYLFRKEGQNVTLSCEQNLNHDAMYWYRQDPGQGLRLIYYSQIVNDFQKGDIAEGYSVSREKKESFPLTVTSAQKNPTAFYLCASRREVRDSSYEQYFGPGTRLTVT.

The chain recombines TRBV4-1 with TRBJ1-2, with D possibly being TRBD1 (5 bases). The CDR3 loop spans 18 amino acids. The ends were cut back, 2 bases at V and 1 base at J, with 20 bases in the middle. The V gene's germline CDR1 is MGHRA and CDR2 YSYEKL. CDR3 region: CASSQKSGGWVNNYGYTF. The CDR3 region has the DNA TGCGCCAGCAGCCAAAAGTCCGGGGGTTGGGTCAATAACTATGGCTACACCTTC.

The V and J genes are TRBV25-1 and TRBJ2-2, with D uncertain. This CDR3 is built from 16 residues. Deletions cut 6 bases from V and 2 bases from J, with 16 bases between. The germline gives CDR1 MGHDK, CDR2 SYGVNS. The CDR3 DNA reads TGTGCCAGCAGCATGACTGGGTGGGGTAACACCGGGGAGCTGTTTTTT. As protein: CASSMTGWGNTGELFF.

This clone was found a few times. The chain links TRBV6-1 to TRBJ2-2; tentatively, D is TRBD1 (6 bases). CDR1 and CDR2 (germline): MNHNS, SASEGT. The V end was cut by 5 bases, the J end by 4 bases, with 11 bases between. This CDR3 has 14 amino acids. The CDR3 protein is CASSPRTATGELFF. In DNA, the CDR3 is TGTGCCAGCAGTCCCCGGACAGCCACCGGGGAGCTGTTTTTT.